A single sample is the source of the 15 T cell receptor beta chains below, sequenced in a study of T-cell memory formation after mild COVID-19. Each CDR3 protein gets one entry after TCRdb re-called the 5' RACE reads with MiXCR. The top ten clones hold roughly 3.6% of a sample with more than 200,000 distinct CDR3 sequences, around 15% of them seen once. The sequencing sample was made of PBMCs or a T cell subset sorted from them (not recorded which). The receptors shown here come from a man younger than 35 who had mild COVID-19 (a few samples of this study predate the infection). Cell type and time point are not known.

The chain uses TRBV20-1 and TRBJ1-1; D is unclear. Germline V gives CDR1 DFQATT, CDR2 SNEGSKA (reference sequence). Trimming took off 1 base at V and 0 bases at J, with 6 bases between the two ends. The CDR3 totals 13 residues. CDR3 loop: CSARGDLNTEAFF. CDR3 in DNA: TGCAGTGCTAGAGGCGACTTGAACACTGAAGCTTTCTTT.

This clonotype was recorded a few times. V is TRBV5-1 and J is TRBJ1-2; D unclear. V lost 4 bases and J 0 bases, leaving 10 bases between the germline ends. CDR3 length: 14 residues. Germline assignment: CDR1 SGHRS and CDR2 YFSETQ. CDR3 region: CASSPTGSNYGYTF. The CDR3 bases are TGCGCCAGCAGCCCGACGGGGTCTAACTATGGCTACACCTTC.

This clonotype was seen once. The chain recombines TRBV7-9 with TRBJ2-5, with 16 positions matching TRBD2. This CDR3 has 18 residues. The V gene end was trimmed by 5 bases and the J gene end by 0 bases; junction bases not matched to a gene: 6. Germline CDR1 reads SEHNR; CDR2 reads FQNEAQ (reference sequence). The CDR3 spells CASSAGLAGGKYQETQYF. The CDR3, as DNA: TGTGCCAGCAGCGCGGGACTAGCGGGGGGGAAGTACCAAGAGACCCAGTACTTC.

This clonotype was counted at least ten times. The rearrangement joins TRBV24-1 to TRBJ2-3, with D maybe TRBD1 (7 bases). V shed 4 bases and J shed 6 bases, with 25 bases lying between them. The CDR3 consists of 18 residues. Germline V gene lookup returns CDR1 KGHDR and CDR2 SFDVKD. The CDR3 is CATSDRGTDTQGADTQYF. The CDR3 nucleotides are TGTGCCACCAGTGACCGCGGGACAGACACCCAGGGAGCGGATACGCAGTATTTT.

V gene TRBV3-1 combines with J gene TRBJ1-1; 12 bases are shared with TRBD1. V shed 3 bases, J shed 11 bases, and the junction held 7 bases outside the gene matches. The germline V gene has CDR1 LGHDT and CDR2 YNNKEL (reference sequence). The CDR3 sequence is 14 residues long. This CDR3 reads CASSHWDRGPAAFF. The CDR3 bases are TGTGCCAGCAGCCACTGGGACAGGGGGCCCGCGGCTTTCTTT. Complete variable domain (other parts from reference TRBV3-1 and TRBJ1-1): DTAVSQTPKYLVTQMGNDKSIKCEQNLGHDTMYWYKQDSKKFLKIMFSYNNKELIINETVPNRFSPKSPDKAHLNLHINSLELGDSAVYFCASSHWDRGPAAFFGQGTRLTVV.

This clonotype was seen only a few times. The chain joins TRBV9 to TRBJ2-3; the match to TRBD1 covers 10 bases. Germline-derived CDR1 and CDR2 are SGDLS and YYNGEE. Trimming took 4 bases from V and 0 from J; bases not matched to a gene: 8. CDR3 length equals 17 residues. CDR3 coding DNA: TGTGCCAGCAGCATCCGGGACAGGGGTCCTAGCACAGATACGCAGTATTTT. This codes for CASSIRDRGPSTDTQYF.

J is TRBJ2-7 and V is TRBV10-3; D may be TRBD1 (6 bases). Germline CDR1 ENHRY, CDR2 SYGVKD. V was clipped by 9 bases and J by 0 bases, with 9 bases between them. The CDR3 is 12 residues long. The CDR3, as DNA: TGTGCCATAGGACAGAGCTCCTACGAGCAGTACTTC. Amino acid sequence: CAIGQSSYEQYF.

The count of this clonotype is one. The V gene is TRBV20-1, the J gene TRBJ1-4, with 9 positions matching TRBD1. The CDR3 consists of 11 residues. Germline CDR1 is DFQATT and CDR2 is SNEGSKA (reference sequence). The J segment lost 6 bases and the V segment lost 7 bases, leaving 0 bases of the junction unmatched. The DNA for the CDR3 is TGCAGTGGACAGGGGGATGAAAAACTGTTTTTT. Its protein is CSGQGDEKLFF.

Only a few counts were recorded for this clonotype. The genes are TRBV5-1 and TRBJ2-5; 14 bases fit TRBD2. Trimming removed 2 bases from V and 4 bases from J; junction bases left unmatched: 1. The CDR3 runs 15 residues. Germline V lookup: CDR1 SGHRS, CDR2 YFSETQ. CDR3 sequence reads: CASSLGLAGGETQYF. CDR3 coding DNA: TGCGCCAGCAGCTTAGGACTAGCGGGGGGAGAGACCCAGTACTTC.

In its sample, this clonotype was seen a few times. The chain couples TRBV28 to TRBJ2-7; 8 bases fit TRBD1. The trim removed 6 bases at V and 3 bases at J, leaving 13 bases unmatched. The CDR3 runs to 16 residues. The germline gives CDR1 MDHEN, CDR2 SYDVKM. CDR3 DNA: TGTGCCAGCAGCCCGTCAGGGGGCGCGCATCACTACGAGCAGTACTTC. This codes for CASSPSGGAHHYEQYF.

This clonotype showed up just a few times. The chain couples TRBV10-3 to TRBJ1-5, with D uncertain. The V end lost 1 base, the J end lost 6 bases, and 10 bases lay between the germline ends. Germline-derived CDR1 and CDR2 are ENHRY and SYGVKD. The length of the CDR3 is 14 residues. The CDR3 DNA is TGTGCCATCAGTGAGTTGGGAGTGGGTCAGCCCCAGCATTTT. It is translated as CAISELGVGQPQHF.

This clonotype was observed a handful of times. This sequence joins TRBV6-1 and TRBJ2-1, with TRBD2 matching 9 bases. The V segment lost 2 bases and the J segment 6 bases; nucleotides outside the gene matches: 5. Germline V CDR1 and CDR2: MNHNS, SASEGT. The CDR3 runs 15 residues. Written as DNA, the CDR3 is TGTGCCAGCAGTGAAAGGAGCGGGGGGATCAATGAGCAGTTCTTC. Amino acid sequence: CASSERSGGINEQFF.

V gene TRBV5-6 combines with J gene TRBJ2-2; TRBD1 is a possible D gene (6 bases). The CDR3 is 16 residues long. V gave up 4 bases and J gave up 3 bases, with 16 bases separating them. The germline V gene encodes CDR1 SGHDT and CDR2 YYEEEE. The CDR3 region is CASSGDRTIYTGELFF. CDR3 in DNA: TGTGCCAGCAGCGGTGACAGGACCATTTACACCGGGGAGCTGTTTTTT. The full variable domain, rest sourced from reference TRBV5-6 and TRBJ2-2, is DAGVTQSPTHLIKTRGQQVTLRCSPKSGHDTVSWYQQALGQGPQFIFQYYEEEERQRGNFPDRFSGHQFPNYSSELNVNALLLGDSALYLCASSGDRTIYTGELFFGEGSRLTVL.

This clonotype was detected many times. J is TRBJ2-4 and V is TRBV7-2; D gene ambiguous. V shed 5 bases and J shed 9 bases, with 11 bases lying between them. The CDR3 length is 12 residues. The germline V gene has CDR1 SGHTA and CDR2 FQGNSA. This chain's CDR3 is CASSHYLGIQYF. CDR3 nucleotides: TGTGCCAGCAGCCACTACCTTGGCATTCAGTACTTC.

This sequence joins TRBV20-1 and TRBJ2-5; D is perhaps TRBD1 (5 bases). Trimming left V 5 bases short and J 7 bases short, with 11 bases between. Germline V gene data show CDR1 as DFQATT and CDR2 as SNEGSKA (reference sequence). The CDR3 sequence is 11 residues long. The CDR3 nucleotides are TGCAGTGCTCCCCAGGGCGGGACCCAGTACTTC. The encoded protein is CSAPQGGTQYF.